A single sample gave rise to the 30 T cell receptor beta chains below, sequenced in a study of shared clonotypes between healthy human individuals. Here immunoSEQ multiplex PCR was the method, and the copy in TCRdb shows in-frame clones only, minus some. The table records 230,000 or so clones, 60% to 70% of them present only once. Sequencing was done on a sample of memory CD4+ T cells sorted from blood. Subset specified: CD45RA-negative fraction. The receptor source for this set is a man aged 25-40 years in good health.

Concerning this clone: Other nucleotide sequences in the sample specify the same CDR3. The chain has TRBV6-4 and TRBJ1-1; D is perhaps TRBD1 (6 bases). The CDR3 totals 14 residues. Germline CDR1 reads MRHNA; CDR2 reads SNTAGT. V shed 0 bases and J shed 4 bases, with 9 bases lying between them. In DNA, the CDR3 is TGTGCCAGCAGTGACTCGAGCAGGGGCACTGAAGCTTTCTTT. Encoded protein: CASSDSSRGTEAFF.

There are many counts of this clone. J is TRBJ2-7 and V is TRBV18; D possibly corresponds to TRBD1 (5 bases). CDR1 is KGHSH and CDR2 is LQKENI in the germline V gene. V lost 1 base and J lost 3, with 10 bases in between. This CDR3 has 14 residues. The CDR3 protein is CASSPLQANYEQYF. The CDR3 nucleotides are TGTGCCAGCTCACCACTACAGGCTAACTACGAGCAGTACTTC.

A word on this clone: The junction departs from germline at one end; a sequencing error may be responsible. This chain links TRBV7-7 with TRBJ2-2; TRBD1 matches at 8 bases. CDR1 SSHAT and CDR2 FNYEAQ come from the germline V gene (reference sequence). There are 15 residues in the CDR3. The CDR3 DNA follows: TGTGCTAGCAGCTTAGATACAGGGGGCACCGGGGAGCTGTTTTTT. Amino acid sequence: CASSLDTGGTGELFF. The full variable domain, rest sourced from reference TRBV7-7 and TRBJ2-2, is GAGVSQSPRYKVTKRGQDVTLRCDPISSHATLYWYQQALGQGPEFLTYFNYEAQPDKSGLPSDRFSAERPEGSISTLTIQRTEQRDSAMYRCASSLDTGGTGELFFGEGSRLTVL.

The chain employs TRBV5-4 and TRBJ2-7; possibly TRBD2 for D (5 bases). The CDR3 has 15 residues. V dropped 3 bases and J dropped 5 bases, with 18 bases sitting between them. The germline V gene encodes CDR1 SGHNT and CDR2 YYREEE (reference sequence). The CDR3 DNA reads TGTGCCAGCAGCTCAAAGGGAGACTTTCTCAACGAGCAGTACTTC. Protein: CASSSKGDFLNEQYF.

The genes are TRBV5-6 and TRBJ2-4; D perhaps matches TRBD1 (6 bases). The CDR3 is 17 residues long. Germline V gene sequence: CDR1 SGHDT, CDR2 YYEEEE. Deletions cut 1 base from V and 3 bases from J, with 17 bases between. CDR3: CASSLFSTTGNKNIQYF. The CDR3 nucleotides are TGTGCCAGCAGCTTGTTCTCAACTACAGGGAACAAAAACATTCAGTACTTC.

CDR3 in DNA: TGTGCCAGTAGTCTACGGGCCCCCGGGACCGCGTCAACCGGGGAGCTGTTTTTT. Its protein product is CASSLRAPGTASTGELFF. This chain uses TRBV19 with TRBJ2-2; either TRBD1 or TRBD2 may supply D (5 bases each). This CDR3 has 18 residues. V lost 5 bases, J lost 5 bases, and 24 bases lay in between. Per the germline V gene, CDR1 is LNHDA and CDR2 is SQIVND (reference sequence).

This clone was seen a handful of times. The chain has TRBV5-1 and TRBJ1-1; D might be TRBD1 (5 bases). The V gene's germline CDR1 is SGHRS and CDR2 YFSETQ. The V and J ends lost 1 base and 0 bases respectively, with 13 bases between them. This CDR3 is 16 amino acids long. Written as DNA, the CDR3 is TGCGCCAGCAGCTTGACCGGGACGCGGTTGAACACTGAAGCTTTCTTT. This gives the protein CASSLTGTRLNTEAFF.

This sequence joins TRBV28 and TRBJ1-1; 8 bases fit TRBD1. The V gene end was trimmed by 2 bases and the J gene end by 9 bases; junction bases not matched to a gene: 5. CDR1 and CDR2 from the germline V gene are MDHEN and SYDVKM. This CDR3 has 13 residues. CDR3 coding DNA: TGTGCCAGCAGTTTACTTAGACAGGGGCAAGCTTTCTTT. Amino acids: CASSLLRQGQAFF.

J is TRBJ2-1 and V is TRBV6-1, with TRBD1 matching over 8 bases. J gave up 8 bases and V 8 bases, and 11 bases lay outside the gene matches. CDR3 length: 14 amino acids. CDR1 is MNHNS, CDR2 SASEGT, per germline. The CDR3: CASLKQGAWDEQFF. For the CDR3, the DNA is TGTGCCAGCCTGAAGCAGGGGGCTTGGGATGAGCAGTTCTTC.

The CDR3, as DNA: TGTGCCAGCAGTTCGCTGACAGGGGGAGACGGCTACACCTTC. As protein: CASSSLTGGDGYTF. The chain recombines TRBV27 with TRBJ1-2; 9 bases align to TRBD1. V shed 4 bases and J 8 bases; nucleotides not matched to a gene: 8. In germline, CDR1 is MNHEY, CDR2 SMNVEV (reference sequence). The CDR3 is made up of 14 amino acids.

This clone has only a few counts. The J gene is TRBJ2-2, the V gene TRBV18; no reliable D call. The germline CDR1 and CDR2 sequences are KGHSH and LQKENI. This CDR3 has 15 residues. The V end lost 1 base, the J end lost 3 bases, and 9 bases lay between the germline ends. This CDR3 reads CASSPRLDHTGELFF. CDR3 sequence (DNA): TGTGCCAGCTCACCACGGCTAGATCACACCGGGGAGCTGTTTTTT.

The chain has TRBV6-1 and TRBJ1-4; 7 bases line up with TRBD1. CDR1 and CDR2 from the germline V gene are MNHNS and SASEGT. The V segment lost 3 bases and the J segment 10 bases; nucleotides outside the gene matches: 14. The CDR3 is 16 residues long. CDR3 bases: TGTGCCAGCAGTGATTTTCCCCCAGGGACAGACGGAAAACTGTTTTTT. This encodes CASSDFPPGTDGKLFF.

The chain has TRBV5-6 and TRBJ2-1; 8 nucleotides line up with TRBD2. Germline CDR1 SGHDT, CDR2 YYEEEE. V was pared by 4 bases and J by 1 base, with 4 bases of the junction left unmatched. CDR3 length equals 15 residues. CDR3 residues: CASSRLAPSYNEQFF. In DNA form, the CDR3 reads TGTGCCAGCAGCAGACTAGCGCCGTCCTACAATGAGCAGTTCTTC.

This clone has a count of ten or more. The chain is built from TRBV2 and TRBJ2-5; unclear D gene. The CDR3 covers 11 residues. V dropped 8 bases and J dropped 2 bases, with 6 bases sitting between them. The germline CDR1 and CDR2 sequences are SNHLY and FYNNEI. The DNA of the CDR3 is TGTGCCAGCGCAGTTCAAGAGACCCAGTACTTC. This codes for CASAVQETQYF.

The genes are TRBV7-7 and TRBJ1-1; D might be TRBD1 (6 bases). This CDR3 is 13 amino acids long. V was clipped by 5 bases and J by 7 bases, with 14 bases between them. Germline V gives CDR1 SSHAT, CDR2 FNYEAQ (reference sequence). The CDR3 sequence is CASSLKQGGEAFF. The CDR3, as DNA: TGTGCCAGCAGCCTAAAACAGGGCGGTGAAGCTTTCTTT.

This clone has just a few counts. This chain uses TRBV6-5 with TRBJ2-7; the D gene is possibly TRBD1 (6 bases). Deletions cut 5 bases from V and 7 bases from J, with 12 bases between. The CDR3 loop spans 12 amino acids. Germline assignment: CDR1 MNHEY and CDR2 SVGAGI. CDR3 nucleotide sequence: TGTGCCAGCAGTCGTACAGGGCAAGAGCAGTACTTC. Amino acid sequence: CASSRTGQEQYF.

The rearrangement links TRBV27 to TRBJ1-1; D uncertain. Trimming removed 2 bases at V and 0 bases at J, with 10 bases between. CDR3 length: 15 amino acids. Germline values: CDR1 MNHEY, CDR2 SMNVEV (reference sequence). The CDR3 region has the DNA TGTGCCAGCAGTTTACGGGCGGGAATGAACACTGAAGCTTTCTTT. Translation gives CASSLRAGMNTEAFF.

This chain joins TRBV2 and TRBJ2-7; TRBD1 is a possible D gene (5 bases). The CDR3 is 16 amino acids. Germline loops: CDR1 SNHLY, CDR2 FYNNEI. Trimming removed 7 bases from V and 0 bases from J, with 19 bases in between. The CDR3 here is CASMGIGVQSSYEQYF. The CDR3 DNA reads TGTGCCAGCATGGGGATAGGGGTCCAGAGCTCCTACGAGCAGTACTTC.

This chain uses TRBV7-2 with TRBJ2-5; D remains ambiguous. The germline V gene encodes CDR1 SGHTA and CDR2 FQGNSA. The CDR3 length is 12 residues. V lost 5 bases, J lost 4 bases, and 8 bases lay in between. The CDR3 coding sequence is TGTGCCAGCAGCGTGGGTAGAGAGACCCAGTACTTC. Translated, it gives CASSVGRETQYF.

The chain uses TRBV18 and TRBJ2-5; tentatively, D is TRBD2 (5 bases). Trimming removed 3 bases at V and 1 base at J, with 12 bases between. CDR1 is KGHSH and CDR2 is LQKENI in the germline V gene. The CDR3 sequence is 15 residues long. DNA of the CDR3: TGTGCCAGCTCACCCTCCAGACTAACCCAAGAGACCCAGTACTTC. Translated: CASSPSRLTQETQYF.

This clone appeared once. V gene TRBV9 combines with J gene TRBJ2-1, with D possibly being TRBD1 or TRBD2 (6 bases each). This CDR3 is built from 17 residues. The germline V and J ends were trimmed by 0 bases and 1 base, with 14 bases remaining between them. Germline values: CDR1 SGDLS, CDR2 YYNGEE. The CDR3 nucleotides are TGTGCCAGCAGCGTAGGAGGGGGAGGTCGGTCCTACAATGAGCAGTTCTTC. Translated: CASSVGGGGRSYNEQFF.

The rearrangement links TRBV6-5 to TRBJ2-2; D may correspond to TRBD1 or TRBD2 (5 bases each). This CDR3 has 16 residues. Germline loops: CDR1 MNHEY, CDR2 SVGAGI. V lost 0 bases and J 6 bases, leaving 14 bases between the germline ends. CDR3 nucleotide sequence: TGTGCCAGCAGTTACTCCCTGGGGGATAACGCCGGGGAGCTGTTTTTT. It is translated as CASSYSLGDNAGELFF.

The V call is TRBV5-8, the J call TRBJ2-3; no firm D call. V lost 1 base and J lost 5, with 8 bases in between. The CDR3 consists of 13 residues. Germline-derived CDR1 and CDR2 are SGHTS and YDEGEE. Here the CDR3 DNA reads TGTGCCAGCAGCTTGCTAAGGCGAGATACGCAGTATTTT. The encoded protein is CASSLLRRDTQYF.

The J gene is TRBJ1-5, the V gene TRBV27; TRBD1 agrees at 8 bases. Per germline, CDR1 MNHEY and CDR2 SMNVEV (reference sequence). This CDR3 has 14 amino acids. V shed 5 bases and J 6 bases; nucleotides not matched to a gene: 6. This CDR3 reads CASSPGTGAQPQHF. The CDR3 DNA reads as TGTGCCAGCAGTCCCGGGACAGGAGCTCAGCCCCAGCATTTT.

The chain combines TRBV5-4 with TRBJ2-1; no definite D call. This CDR3 region has 14 residues. V was cut by 3 bases and J by 5 bases, with 12 bases left in between. Germline CDR1 reads SGHNT; CDR2 reads YYREEE (reference sequence). In nucleotides, the CDR3 is TGTGCCAGCAGCTCTTTGGCGGAAAACAATGAGCAGTTCTTC. This sequence encodes CASSSLAENNEQFF.

This chain links TRBV7-8 with TRBJ2-1, with 8 positions matching TRBD1. Trimming removed 6 bases from V and 12 bases from J; junction bases left unmatched: 10. Germline CDR1 and CDR2: SGHVS and FQNEAQ. The CDR3 loop spans 13 amino acids. DNA for the CDR3: TGTGCCAGCAGTCCTAAGTCCGGGACAGGGCAGTTCTTC. Translation: CASSPKSGTGQFF.

The V and J genes are TRBV27 and TRBJ1-4; D may be TRBD1 (6 bases). The CDR3 runs 15 residues. Germline CDR1 MNHEY, CDR2 SMNVEV (reference sequence). V shed 11 bases and J shed 8 bases, with 24 bases lying between them. DNA of the CDR3: TGTGCCCACACGGGAACAAGGGGGTTGAGGGAAAAACTGTTTTTT. Protein sequence: CAHTGTRGLREKLFF. The variable domain in full, with the rest retrieved from reference TRBV27 and TRBJ1-4, is EAQVTQNPRYLITVTGKKLTVTCSQNMNHEYMSWYRQDPGLGLRQIYYSMNVEVTDKGDVPEGYKVSRKEKRNFPLILESPSPNQTSLYFCAHTGTRGLREKLFFGSGTQLSVL.

For the CDR3, the DNA is TGTGCCAGCAGGGCGGGGGGGTACAATGAGCAGTTCTTC. Amino acids: CASRAGGYNEQFF. The chain couples TRBV5-4 to TRBJ2-1; 9 bases map to TRBD2. This CDR3 is built from 13 residues. Trimming took 5 bases from V and 4 from J; bases not matched to a gene: 1. Germline V gene sequence: CDR1 SGHNT, CDR2 YYREEE (reference sequence).

The chain uses TRBV5-6 and TRBJ1-1; D not certain. Germline lookup yields CDR1 SGHDT and CDR2 YYEEEE. This CDR3 has 13 residues. The V and J ends lost 2 bases and 1 base respectively, with 6 bases between them. As DNA, the CDR3 is TGTGCCAGCAGCTTTCCCAGGAACACTGAAGCTTTCTTT. Translated: CASSFPRNTEAFF.

The CDR3 DNA follows: TGTGCCAGCAGCTACTTAGTGGCGGTCGAGACGAACACCGGGGAGCTGTTTTTT. It translates to CASSYLVAVETNTGELFF. V is TRBV7-8 and J is TRBJ2-2; D is undetermined. CDR3 length equals 18 residues. Germline-derived CDR1 and CDR2 are SGHVS and FQNEAQ. Deletions cut 4 bases from V and 0 bases from J, with 18 bases between.